Following are 11 T cell receptor beta chains from one sample sequenced in a study of T-cell memory formation after mild COVID-19. From the 5' RACE reads, TCRdb called clonotypes with MiXCR, one entry per CDR3 protein. The sample has 550,000 to 650,000 distinct CDR3 sequences, approximately 15% seen once. The sequenced sample consisted of PBMCs or a T cell subset sorted from them (not recorded which). These receptors originate from an adult woman who had mild COVID-19 (a few samples of this study predate the infection). Cell type and time point are not known.

This clonotype has more than one count but fewer than ten. Here the CDR3 omits its conserved ending phenylalanine or tryptophan, so a read error is the likely source. It is unclear where the CDR3 begins or ends on the DNA, so no DNA is shown, and the CDR3 is as TCRdb lists it. V usage is TRBV4-2 and J usage is TRBJ1-1; TRBD1, the table's D call, was not compared with the DNA. CDR1 is LGHNA and CDR2 is YNFKEQ in the germline V gene. The CDR3 totals 13 residues, both ends included. CDR3 protein: CASSQEGQGALVG.

This clonotype has just a few counts. The junction shows a germline mismatch at one end, possibly a read error. The chain couples TRBV7-7 to TRBJ2-1; perhaps TRBD2 as D (5 bases). The germline CDR1 and CDR2 sequences are SSHAT and FNYEAQ (reference sequence). The CDR3 loop spans 15 amino acids. CDR3 bases: TGTGCTAGCAGCTTGGAAGGGCCGGGATGGAATGAGCAGTTCTTC. It yields the protein CASSLEGPGWNEQFF.

This clonotype came up a few times. The genes are TRBV3-1 and TRBJ1-1; no firm D call. Trimming stripped 6 bases from V and 3 bases from J, with 14 bases between. The CDR3 covers 14 residues. CDR1 is LGHDT and CDR2 is YNNKEL in the germline V gene (reference sequence). CDR3 coding DNA: TGTGCCAGCAGGCTCGGGGATTTGGACACTGAAGCTTTCTTT. Its translation: CASRLGDLDTEAFF. The variable domain in full, with the rest retrieved from reference TRBV3-1 and TRBJ1-1, is DTAVSQTPKYLVTQMGNDKSIKCEQNLGHDTMYWYKQDSKKFLKIMFSYNNKELIINETVPNRFSPKSPDKAHLNLHINSLELGDSAVYFCASRLGDLDTEAFFGQGTRLTVV.

This clonotype was detected only a few times. This chain connects TRBV27 to TRBJ1-2; maybe TRBD1 (6 bases). V lost 5 bases and J 4 bases, leaving 26 bases between the germline ends. Germline V lookup: CDR1 MNHEY, CDR2 SMNVEV (reference sequence). The CDR3 is made up of 18 amino acids. The CDR3 nucleotides read TGTGCCAGCAGTAAACGGGACACTCTGCTATCTCCGTTCTATGGCTACACCTTC. Amino acid sequence: CASSKRDTLLSPFYGYTF.

The V gene is TRBV7-9, the J gene TRBJ1-5, with TRBD1 as a possible D gene (6 bases). V gave up 3 bases and J gave up 6 bases, with 12 bases separating them. The CDR3 consists of 14 residues. Germline loops: CDR1 SEHNR, CDR2 FQNEAQ (reference sequence). CDR3 sequence reads: CASSFGGPGQPQHF. The CDR3 DNA is TGTGCCAGCAGCTTCGGGGGGCCGGGTCAGCCCCAGCATTTT. The full variable domain, its missing parts supplied by reference TRBV7-9 and TRBJ1-5, is DTGVSQNPRHKITKRGQNVTFRCDPISEHNRLYWYRQTLGQGPEFLTYFQNEAQLEKSRLLSDRFSAERPKGSFSTLEIQRTEQGDSAMYLCASSFGGPGQPQHFGDGTRLSIL.

V gene TRBV19 combines with J gene TRBJ2-7; no definite D call. The CDR3 has 14 residues. V lost 2 bases and J lost 2, with 10 bases in between. Germline CDR1 reads LNHDA; CDR2 reads SQIVND (reference sequence). The CDR3 protein is CASSIPGRAYEQYF. The CDR3 DNA follows: TGTGCCAGTAGTATACCTGGCAGAGCCTACGAGCAGTACTTC.

This clonotype was detected a few times. DNA for the CDR3: TGTGCCAGCAGCGAATACCCAGGGGCCTCACCCCTCCACTTT. Protein sequence: CASSEYPGASPLHF. The rearrangement uses TRBV6-5 and TRBJ1-6, with D possibly matching TRBD1 (6 bases). The germline gives CDR1 MNHEY, CDR2 SVGAGI. Trimming cost V 6 bases and J 10 bases, with 16 bases left between them. The CDR3 contains 14 residues.

The genes are TRBV7-2 and TRBJ2-1; D may be TRBD1 (8 bases). This CDR3 has 20 amino acids. Trimming left V 2 bases short and J 0 bases short, with 23 bases between. Germline CDR1 SGHTA, CDR2 FQGNSA. The CDR3 region is CASSLRGGRDRQTSYNEQFF. As DNA, the CDR3 is TGTGCCAGCAGCTTAAGGGGGGGGAGGGACAGGCAGACCTCCTACAATGAGCAGTTCTTC.

J is TRBJ2-7 and V is TRBV2, with D perhaps TRBD1 (6 bases). Germline V gene sequence: CDR1 SNHLY, CDR2 FYNNEI. The CDR3 runs 15 residues. The V and J ends lost 0 bases and 0 bases respectively, with 9 bases between them. The CDR3 reads CASSEARDTSYEQYF. The CDR3 coding sequence is TGTGCCAGCAGTGAAGCCCGGGACACCTCCTACGAGCAGTACTTC.

This clonotype showed up just a few times. J is TRBJ1-1 and V is TRBV6-2 or TRBV6-3; no firm D call. The CDR3 loop spans 15 amino acids. The V and J ends lost 5 bases and 4 bases respectively, with 17 bases between them. Germline assignment: CDR1 MNHEY and CDR2 SVGEGT. The CDR3 nucleotides read TGTGCCAGCAGTGGAGCACCCCCTGTGGGCACTGAAGCTTTCTTT. The encoded protein is CASSGAPPVGTEAFF.

This clonotype was detected many times. The rearrangement joins TRBV7-3 to TRBJ2-1; 10 bases match TRBD1. After removal of 5 bases from V and 15 bases from J, the junction contained 16 bases not matched to a gene. This CDR3 has 15 residues. The V gene's germline CDR1 is SGHTA and CDR2 FQGTGA. CDR3 coding DNA: TGTGCCAGCAGCAAGACAGGGGGCTCAGCGGGAGTGGTGTTCTTC. It specifies CASSKTGGSAGVVFF.